These 25 T cell receptor beta chains share one sample of origin, sequenced in a study of blood T cell repertoires in COVID-19. Sequenced by immunoSEQ multiplex PCR; TCRdb stores in-frame clones only, minus some. The sample includes over 130,000 clones, roughly 80% of them seen just once. Material for sequencing was peripheral blood. The receptors originated from a woman aged 45-60 years with active or convalescent COVID-19.

This chain uses TRBV7-2 with TRBJ2-1; the match to TRBD2 covers 11 bases. The germline V gene has CDR1 SGHTA and CDR2 FQGNSA. Trimming took 5 bases from V and 2 from J; bases not matched to a gene: 8. CDR3 length equals 17 residues. The CDR3 coding sequence is TGTGCCAGCAGCGTACTAGCGGGGGTCAACGCCTACAATGAGCAGTTCTTC. Translated, it gives CASSVLAGVNAYNEQFF.

This chain connects TRBV30 to TRBJ1-1; 8 nucleotides line up with TRBD1. There are 14 residues in the CDR3. Trimming took 4 bases from V and 5 from J; bases not matched to a gene: 9. CDR1 and CDR2 (germline): GTSNPN, SVGIG (reference sequence). The CDR3 spells CAWTTGGKRTEAFF. DNA of the CDR3: TGTGCCTGGACAACAGGGGGAAAGCGAACTGAAGCTTTCTTT.

The J gene is TRBJ2-5, the V gene TRBV27; TRBD2 is a possible D gene (7 bases). Germline V lookup: CDR1 MNHEY, CDR2 SMNVEV (reference sequence). Trimming shortened V by 2 bases and J by 5 bases, and 15 bases separated the two germline ends. This CDR3 spans 15 amino acids. CDR3 bases: TGTGCCAGCAGTTTAATGGGCAAGGGGGGGGAGACCCAGTACTTC. This encodes CASSLMGKGGETQYF.

The chain couples TRBV7-9 to TRBJ1-6; D ambiguous. CDR3 size: 15 residues. CDR1 and CDR2 (germline): SEHNR, FQNEAQ (reference sequence). Between the trimmed V and J ends, which lost 1 base and 5 bases, there was a span of 9 bases. As DNA, the CDR3 is TGTGCCAGCAGCTTAGGGCCCCCCGATAATTCACCCCTCCACTTT. It is translated as CASSLGPPDNSPLHF.

A few counts support this clone. V is TRBV7-3 and J is TRBJ1-6; no firm D call. Trimming took 2 bases from V and 4 from J, leaving 9 bases between them. The CDR3 length is 15 residues. Germline V gene lookup returns CDR1 SGHTA and CDR2 FQGTGA. This CDR3 is CASSLEGNYNSPLHF. In nucleotides, the CDR3 is TGTGCCAGCAGCTTAGAGGGAAATTATAATTCACCCCTCCACTTT. Full variable domain (remainder filled in from reference TRBV7-3 and TRBJ1-6): GAGVSQTPSNKVTEKGKYVELRCDPISGHTALYWYRQSLGQGPEFLIYFQGTGAADDSGLPNDRFFAVRPEGSVSTLKIQRTERGDSAVYLCASSLEGNYNSPLHFGNGTRLTVT.

V gene TRBV7-9 combines with J gene TRBJ2-7, with 8 bases that match TRBD2. CDR3 length: 12 amino acids. Looked up from germline, CDR1 is SEHNR and CDR2 is FQNEAQ (reference sequence). The V segment lost 8 bases and the J segment 7 bases; nucleotides outside the gene matches: 7. The CDR3 DNA is TGTGCCAGCGGGCGGGGGGCGGGTGAGCAGTACTTC. Translating gives CASGRGAGEQYF.

The V and J genes are TRBV9 and TRBJ1-3; D gene uncertain. Per germline, CDR1 SGDLS and CDR2 YYNGEE. V lost 4 bases and J lost 0, with 11 bases in between. There are 15 residues in the CDR3. The CDR3 here is CASSYDGLSGNTIYF. CDR3 nucleotide sequence: TGTGCCAGCAGCTATGACGGACTCTCTGGAAACACCATATATTTT.

V gene TRBV2 combines with J gene TRBJ1-2; maybe TRBD1 (6 bases). The germline V gene encodes CDR1 SNHLY and CDR2 FYNNEI. With 6 bases removed from V and 4 bases from J, the gap between germline ends came to 18 bases. The CDR3 covers 15 residues. CDR3 sequence (DNA): TGTGCCAGCAGACCCAACCGGCAGGGGAGCTATGGCTACACCTTC. Amino acids: CASRPNRQGSYGYTF. Together with reference TRBV2 and TRBJ1-2, the CDR3 gives the full variable domain: EPEVTQTPSHQVTQMGQEVILRCVPISNHLYFYWYRQILGQKVEFLVSFYNNEISEKSEIFDDQFSVERPDGSNFTLKIRSTKLEDSAMYFCASRPNRQGSYGYTFGSGTRLTVV.

With regard to this clone: A read error may produce the germline difference seen at one junction end. Here the CDR3 DNA reads TGTGCCAGCAGTTCCCCCACGGGACATAACTTC. Its protein product is CASSSPTGHNF. The genes are TRBV6-2 or TRBV6-3 and TRBJ1-2; the D gene is possibly TRBD1 (6 bases). The CDR3 contains 11 residues. From germline, CDR1 is MNHEY and CDR2 SVGEGT.

The chain uses TRBV15 and TRBJ1-3; 9 bases line up with TRBD1. This CDR3 is 16 amino acids long. The trim removed 3 bases at V and 4 bases at J, leaving 7 bases unmatched. Germline loops: CDR1 LNHNV, CDR2 YYDKDF (reference sequence). The CDR3 DNA is TGTGCCACCAGCAGGGACAGGGGAGTACAAGGAAACACCATATATTTT. Translated: CATSRDRGVQGNTIYF.

This chain uses TRBV7-2 with TRBJ1-2; D gene ambiguous. Trimming stripped 3 bases from V and 6 bases from J, with 14 bases between. CDR1 is SGHTA and CDR2 is FQGNSA in the germline V gene. The CDR3 extends over 14 amino acids. CDR3 nucleotide sequence: TGTGCCAGCAGCTTGGCGGTGATGGAGCATGGCTACACCTTC. It is translated as CASSLAVMEHGYTF.

This chain links TRBV2 with TRBJ2-5, with TRBD2 identical over 10 bases. CDR1 is SNHLY, CDR2 FYNNEI, per germline. V was clipped by 4 bases and J by 3 bases; unmatched bases: 2. The CDR3 loop spans 14 amino acids. The CDR3 region is CASSALAGEETQYF. The CDR3 DNA reads TGTGCCAGCAGTGCTCTAGCGGGGGAAGAGACCCAGTACTTC.

The rearrangement joins TRBV28 to TRBJ2-7, with D unclear. CDR1 and CDR2 (germline): MDHEN, SYDVKM. Trimming shortened V by 7 bases and J by 2 bases, and 12 bases separated the two germline ends. The CDR3 contains 13 residues. The CDR3 DNA is TGTGCCAGCACCGATCGACAAACCTACGAGCAGTACTTC. This encodes CASTDRQTYEQYF.

The chain employs TRBV6-2 or TRBV6-3 and TRBJ2-1, with TRBD2 matching over 8 bases. Germline CDR1 MNHEY, CDR2 SVGEGT. V was pared by 2 bases and J by 0 bases, with 9 bases of the junction left unmatched. This CDR3 contains 18 residues. The CDR3 sequence is CASSYPQGREVSYNEQFF. CDR3 coding DNA: TGTGCCAGCAGTTACCCGCAGGGGCGGGAGGTCTCCTACAATGAGCAGTTCTTC.

The chain recombines TRBV20-1 with TRBJ2-5, with D unclear. Deletions cut 3 bases from V and 5 bases from J, with 7 bases between. The CDR3 loop spans 11 amino acids. The germline V gene encodes CDR1 DFQATT and CDR2 SNEGSKA (reference sequence). The CDR3 nucleotides read TGCAGTGCTAGTCAGGTGGAGACCCAGTACTTC. Its protein is CSASQVETQYF.

The chain recombines TRBV5-5 with TRBJ1-4; perhaps TRBD1 as D (6 bases). The ends were cut back, 4 bases at V and 5 bases at J, with 9 bases in the middle. This CDR3 spans 13 amino acids. Germline lookup yields CDR1 SGHKS and CDR2 YYEKEE (reference sequence). CDR3 residues: CASSGGRNEKLFF. The DNA for the CDR3 is TGTGCCAGCAGCGGGGGCAGGAATGAAAAACTGTTTTTT.

This chain links TRBV6-5 with TRBJ1-6, with TRBD1 as a possible D gene (6 bases). The CDR3 extends over 13 amino acids. Germline CDR1 MNHEY, CDR2 SVGAGI. Deletions cut 5 bases from V and 8 bases from J, with 10 bases between. CDR3 DNA sequence: TGTGCCAGCAGTCCCCGGACAGATTCACCCCTCCACTTT. Protein product: CASSPRTDSPLHF.

The chain has TRBV7-9 and TRBJ2-5, with D tentatively TRBD1 (7 bases). Trimming took 2 bases from V and 7 from J, leaving 14 bases between them. This CDR3 has 14 amino acids. Germline CDR1 reads SEHNR; CDR2 reads FQNEAQ (reference sequence). The CDR3 loop is CASSLPGQGGTQYF. The CDR3 region has the DNA TGTGCCAGCAGCTTACCCGGCCAGGGGGGGACCCAGTACTTC.

This chain links TRBV19 with TRBJ1-2; maybe TRBD1 (6 bases). The germline CDR1 and CDR2 sequences are LNHDA and SQIVND (reference sequence). The CDR3 totals 15 residues. Trimming took off 3 bases at V and 4 bases at J, with 15 bases between the two ends. CDR3 sequence reads: CASSILGALPYGYTF. The DNA for the CDR3 is TGTGCCAGTAGTATCTTGGGGGCGCTGCCCTATGGCTACACCTTC.

This clone was recorded many times. The chain combines TRBV18 with TRBJ1-2, with TRBD1 matching over 9 bases. The V gene's germline CDR1 is KGHSH and CDR2 LQKENI. After removal of 4 bases from V and 1 base from J, the junction contained 7 bases not matched to a gene. This CDR3 contains 16 residues. The CDR3 DNA reads as TGTGCCAGCTCACAAAGCATGACAGGGGGTAACTATGGCTACACCTTC. The encoded protein is CASSQSMTGGNYGYTF.

The chain uses TRBV30 and TRBJ1-2; TRBD1 might be the D (6 bases). The CDR3 loop spans 16 amino acids. Germline V gene data show CDR1 as GTSNPN and CDR2 as SVGIG (reference sequence). V lost 3 bases to trimming and J lost 0 bases, with 17 bases between them. Here the CDR3 reads CAWSAGGAGANYGYTF. The DNA for the CDR3 is TGTGCCTGGAGCGCTGGGGGTGCAGGGGCTAACTATGGCTACACCTTC.

This chain uses TRBV3-1 (or the pseudogene TRBV3-2) with TRBJ2-7; the D gene is possibly TRBD2 (6 bases). The germline gives CDR1 LGHDT, CDR2 YNNKEL (reference sequence). The CDR3 totals 14 residues. V lost 4 bases to trimming and J lost 4 bases, with 14 bases between them. The CDR3 DNA follows: TGTGCCAGCAGCCGCCTAGGACTATCATACGAGCAGTACTTC. Translation gives CASSRLGLSYEQYF.

This clone has a count of ten or more. The chain combines TRBV7-6 with TRBJ2-2, with D uncertain. The CDR3 is made up of 14 amino acids. The V end lost 8 bases, the J end lost 0 bases, and 10 bases lay between the germline ends. Germline lookup yields CDR1 SGHVS and CDR2 FNYEAQ. CDR3 protein: CASSPRPNTGELFF. For the CDR3, the DNA is TGTGCCAGCTCCCCCCGTCCGAACACCGGGGAGCTGTTTTTT.

In its sample, this clone was seen a few times. The chain is built from TRBV29-1 and TRBJ1-5, with 8 bases lining up with TRBD1. Trimming took 4 bases from V and 7 from J; bases not matched to a gene: 3. CDR3 length: 12 residues. CDR1 SQVTM and CDR2 ANQGSEA come from the germline V gene. CDR3 residues: CSVGGQDQPQHF. In DNA form, the CDR3 reads TGCAGCGTTGGGGGACAGGACCAGCCCCAGCATTTT.

V gene TRBV4-3 combines with J gene TRBJ1-1; TRBD1 agrees at 7 bases. This CDR3 contains 14 residues. V dropped 2 bases and J dropped 1; count of bases not matched to a gene: 1. Germline values: CDR1 LGHNA, CDR2 YSLEER. The CDR3 DNA is TGCGCCAGCAGCCAAAGGACAGGGAACACTGAAGCTTTCTTT. Its translation: CASSQRTGNTEAFF.